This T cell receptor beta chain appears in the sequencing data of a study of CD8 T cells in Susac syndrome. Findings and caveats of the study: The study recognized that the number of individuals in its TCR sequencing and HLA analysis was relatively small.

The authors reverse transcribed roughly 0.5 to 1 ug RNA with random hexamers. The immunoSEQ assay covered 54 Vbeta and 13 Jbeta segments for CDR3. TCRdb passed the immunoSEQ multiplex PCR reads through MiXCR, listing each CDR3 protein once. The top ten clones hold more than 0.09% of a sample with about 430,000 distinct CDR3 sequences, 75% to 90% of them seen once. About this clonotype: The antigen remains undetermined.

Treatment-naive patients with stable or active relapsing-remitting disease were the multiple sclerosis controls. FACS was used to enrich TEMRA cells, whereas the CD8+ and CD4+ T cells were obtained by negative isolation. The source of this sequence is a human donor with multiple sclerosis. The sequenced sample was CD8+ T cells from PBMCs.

The CDR3 region has the DNA TGCAGCGCCGATGTCACAGATACGCAGTATTTT. It is translated as CSADVTDTQYF. This rearrangement joins TRBV29-1 to TRBJ2-3; D gene ambiguous. CDR1 and CDR2 from the germline V gene are SQVTM and ANQGSEA. This CDR3 is built from 11 residues. Trimming shortened V by 7 bases and J by 2 bases, and 7 bases separated the two germline ends.